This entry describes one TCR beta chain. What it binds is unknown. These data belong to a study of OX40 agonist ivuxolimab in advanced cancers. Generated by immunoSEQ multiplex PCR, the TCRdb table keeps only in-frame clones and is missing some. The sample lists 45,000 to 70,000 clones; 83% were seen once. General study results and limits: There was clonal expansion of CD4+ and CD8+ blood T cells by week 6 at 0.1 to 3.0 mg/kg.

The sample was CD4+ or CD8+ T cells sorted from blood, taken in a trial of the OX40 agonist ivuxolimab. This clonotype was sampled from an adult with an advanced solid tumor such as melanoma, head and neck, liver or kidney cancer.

In DNA form, the CDR3 reads TGCGCCAGCAGCTTGTCCGTCCTTCGGACTGAAGCTTTCTTT. Protein product: CASSLSVLRTEAFF. V usage is TRBV5-1 and J usage is TRBJ1-1, with D hard to call. V lost 1 base, J lost 5 bases, and 12 bases lay in between. The V gene's germline CDR1 is SGHRS and CDR2 YFSETQ. The CDR3 is 14 residues long.